The 31 T cell receptor beta chains given below trace back to one sample, sequenced in a study of T cells in Graves' hyperthyroidism and ophthalmopathy. What was amplified from RNA transcripts were TCR beta CDR3 regions. RT-PCR in the first round (using the HTBI primer set) targeted the TCR CDR3. One entry per CDR3 protein results from TCRdb running MiXCR on the multiplex PCR reads. The sample gives under 300,000 distinct CDR3 sequences, more than 12% of which show up once; 13% is in the top ten. What was sequenced was blood. The receptor set was obtained from a woman aged 40 to 50 with Graves' hyperthyroidism that later progressed to Graves' ophthalmopathy.

CDR3 sequence reads: CASSELASGSWDTQYF. The CDR3, as DNA: TGTGCCAGCAGTGAACTCGCTAGCGGGAGTTGGGATACGCAGTATTTT. V and J are TRBV6-1 and TRBJ2-3, with 10 bases identical to TRBD2. The ends lost 2 bases at V and 6 bases at J; junction bases unmatched: 8. The germline CDR1 and CDR2 sequences are MNHNS and SASEGT. The CDR3 runs 16 residues.

The gene calls are TRBV19 and TRBJ1-5; 7 nucleotides align to TRBD1. The ends lost 5 bases at V and 2 bases at J; junction bases unmatched: 9. CDR1 and CDR2 (germline): LNHDA, SQIVND (reference sequence). This CDR3 is 16 amino acids long. CDR3 region: CASSRHRGGGNQPQHF. DNA of the CDR3: TGTGCCAGTAGTCGACACAGGGGAGGTGGCAATCAGCCCCAGCATTTT. Full variable domain (outside the CDR3, taken from reference TRBV19 and TRBJ1-5): DGGITQSPKYLFRKEGQNVTLSCEQNLNHDAMYWYRQDPGQGLRLIYYSQIVNDFQKGDIAEGYSVSREKKESFPLTVTSAQKNPTAFYLCASSRHRGGGNQPQHFGDGTRLSIL.

The sample holds many counts of this clonotype. The chain joins TRBV12-3 or TRBV12-4 to TRBJ1-1; 9 nucleotides align to TRBD1. V shed 2 bases, J shed 13 bases, and the junction held 8 bases outside the gene matches. The CDR3 sequence is 13 residues long. CDR3 bases: TGTGCCAGCAGTTTATTGGAGGGACAGGGTGATTTCTTT. Translation: CASSLLEGQGDFF.

The gene calls are TRBV7-9 and TRBJ2-7, with 9 bases aligning to TRBD2. Germline CDR1 and CDR2: SEHNR and FQNEAQ (reference sequence). The CDR3 loop spans 15 amino acids. The V segment lost 5 bases and the J segment 4 bases; nucleotides outside the gene matches: 9. CDR3 residues: CASSRTTSGLYEQYF. CDR3 coding DNA: TGTGCCAGCAGCCGTACGACTAGCGGCCTTTACGAGCAGTACTTC.

This clonotype was detected ten times or more. The chain combines TRBV30 with TRBJ2-1; D is possibly TRBD1 (6 bases). The CDR3 loop spans 13 amino acids. V lost 4 bases, J lost 3 bases, and 10 bases lay in between. Germline assignment: CDR1 GTSNPN and CDR2 SVGIG (reference sequence). In nucleotides, the CDR3 is TGTGCCTGGAACTTACAGGGCTACAATGAGCAGTTCTTC. Amino acids: CAWNLQGYNEQFF.

There are many counts of this clonotype. The chain couples TRBV7-8 to TRBJ1-4; a weak D match, TRBD1 (5 bases). CDR1 is SGHVS, CDR2 FQNEAQ, per germline. This CDR3 region has 17 residues. V was trimmed by 1 base and J by 5 bases, leaving 17 bases between them. The CDR3 loop is CASSLEGGFRGNEKLFF. The CDR3, as DNA: TGTGCCAGCAGCTTAGAGGGCGGGTTCCGGGGGAATGAAAAACTGTTTTTT.

In its sample, this clonotype was seen a few times. This rearrangement joins TRBV10-3 to TRBJ2-1; 16 bases line up with TRBD2. The CDR3 has 18 residues. V was pared by 2 bases and J by 6 bases, with 7 bases of the junction left unmatched. Germline V CDR1 and CDR2: ENHRY, SYGVKD. The CDR3 region is CAISEPGTSGRAANEQFF. The CDR3 DNA sequence: TGTGCCATCAGTGAGCCCGGGACTAGCGGGAGGGCCGCCAATGAGCAGTTCTTC.

This clonotype was recorded many times. The rearrangement joins TRBV20-1 to TRBJ1-4; D gene ambiguous. The CDR3 runs 19 residues. Trimming removed 2 bases at V and 0 bases at J, with 22 bases between. The germline V gene encodes CDR1 DFQATT and CDR2 SNEGSKA (reference sequence). CDR3 sequence reads: CSARFLSKTLSSTNEKLFF. In DNA, the CDR3 is TGCAGTGCTAGATTTTTAAGTAAGACTCTCAGCTCAACTAATGAAAAACTGTTTTTT.

The table lists this clonotype with many counts. The genes are TRBV11-2 and TRBJ1-1; a weak D match, TRBD1 (5 bases). The germline gives CDR1 SGHAT, CDR2 FQNNGV. V lost 2 bases to trimming and J lost 5 bases, with 21 bases between them. This CDR3 is 17 amino acids long. Here the CDR3 reads CASSLNDPGEFGTEAFF. In nucleotides, the CDR3 is TGTGCCAGCAGCTTAAACGACCCGGGGGAATTCGGAACTGAAGCTTTCTTT. Full variable domain (missing parts from reference TRBV11-2 and TRBJ1-1): EAGVAQSPRYKIIEKRQSVAFWCNPISGHATLYWYQQILGQGPKLLIQFQNNGVVDDSQLPKDRFSAERLKGVDSTLKIQPAKLEDSAVYLCASSLNDPGEFGTEAFFGQGTRLTVV.

At least ten counts were recorded for this clonotype. The chain has TRBV10-2 and TRBJ2-7, with a weak D call TRBD1 (5 bases). CDR3 length equals 13 residues. Looked up from germline, CDR1 is WSHSY and CDR2 is SAAADI. Trimming took off 0 bases at V and 6 bases at J, with 9 bases between the two ends. The chain's CDR3 is CASSESPGFEQYF. The DNA for the CDR3 is TGCGCCAGCAGTGAGTCCCCAGGGTTCGAGCAGTACTTC.

This clonotype came up many times. CDR3 nucleotides: TGTGCCAGCAGCCCGGGACTAGCAAGCACCGGGGAGCTGTTTTTT. It is translated as CASSPGLASTGELFF. J is TRBJ2-2 and V is TRBV2; 9 positions match TRBD2. There are 15 residues in the CDR3. CDR1 and CDR2 (germline): SNHLY, FYNNEI. J lost 4 bases, V lost 6 bases, and 6 bases had no gene match.

This clonotype was found a few times. The V and J genes are TRBV7-8 and TRBJ1-4; D is uncertain. The CDR3 spans 13 residues. The germline V and J ends were trimmed by 0 bases and 6 bases, with 5 bases remaining between them. Germline values: CDR1 SGHVS, CDR2 FQNEAQ. CDR3 sequence reads: CASSLALYEKLFF. The CDR3 DNA is TGTGCCAGCAGCTTAGCCCTTTATGAAAAACTGTTTTTT.

The chain joins TRBV6-2 or TRBV6-3 to TRBJ2-1, with 8 bases aligning to TRBD1. This CDR3 has 17 amino acids. The V gene end was trimmed by 5 bases and the J gene end by 10 bases; junction bases not matched to a gene: 19. The V gene's germline CDR1 is MNHEY and CDR2 SVGEGT. The CDR3 DNA follows: TGTGCCAGCAGTCCCAGGGGGCGGGAATGGGCGGGGAGGGAGCAGTTCTTC. Protein product: CASSPRGREWAGREQFF.

Details on this clonotype: A much larger clone differs by one base, so this may be a read error. This chain joins TRBV19 and TRBJ2-6; D gene unclear. The CDR3 sequence is 15 residues long. Germline V gene lookup returns CDR1 LNHDA and CDR2 SQIVND (reference sequence). Here the CDR3 DNA reads TGTGCCAGTAGTATACTACCGACTGGGGTCAACGTCCTGACTTTC. Its protein product is CASSILPTGVNVLTF.

Ten or more counts support this clonotype. This chain links TRBV6-2 or TRBV6-3 with TRBJ2-3; D possibly corresponds to TRBD2 (6 bases). This CDR3 is built from 15 residues. V was shortened by 4 bases and J by 6 bases, with 17 bases between the two germline ends. Germline values: CDR1 MNHEY, CDR2 SVGEGT. CDR3 coding DNA: TGTGCCAGCAGTTTGGAGACTAGATCATGGGATACGCAGTATTTT. As protein: CASSLETRSWDTQYF.

The CDR3: CASSQVGTGPGEQYF. The CDR3, as DNA: TGCGCCAGCAGCCAAGTTGGGACAGGTCCCGGAGAGCAGTACTTC. This chain links TRBV4-1 with TRBJ2-7, with 8 positions matching TRBD1. Germline V gene data show CDR1 as MGHRA and CDR2 as YSYEKL. The CDR3 has 15 residues. V dropped 1 base and J dropped 7; count of bases not matched to a gene: 9.

This clonotype was seen at least ten times. The rearrangement joins TRBV6-9 to TRBJ2-7; D is perhaps TRBD1 (5 bases). CDR1 and CDR2 (germline): MNHGY, SVAAGI. The length of the CDR3 is 14 residues. Deletions cut 3 bases from V and 3 bases from J, with 12 bases between. CDR3 sequence: CASSYRVIFYEQYF. The CDR3, as DNA: TGTGCCAGCAGTTACAGGGTGATTTTCTACGAGCAGTACTTC.

This clonotype was seen repeatedly, ten times or more. One junction end disagrees with the germline gene, perhaps due to a read error. The chain links TRBV7-7 to TRBJ2-1, with D possibly being TRBD1 (6 bases). Germline loops: CDR1 SSHAT, CDR2 FNYEAQ (reference sequence). CDR3 length: 15 amino acids. CDR3 region: CASSLARTAYNEQFF. Written as DNA, the CDR3 is TGTGCTAGCAGCTTAGCCCGGACAGCCTACAATGAGCAGTTCTTC. The full variable domain, in which reference TRBV7-7 and TRBJ2-1 provide the parts outside the CDR3, is GAGVSQSPRYKVTKRGQDVTLRCDPISSHATLYWYQQALGQGPEFLTYFNYEAQPDKSGLPSDRFSAERPEGSISTLTIQRTEQRDSAMYRCASSLARTAYNEQFFGPGTRLTVL.

CDR3 sequence (DNA): TGTGCCAGCAGCCAAGAAGAAGAAGAGCAGTACTTC. It specifies CASSQEEEEQYF. V and J are TRBV14 and TRBJ2-7; no reliable D call. The V end lost 0 bases, the J end lost 7 bases, and 7 bases lay between the germline ends. This CDR3 spans 12 amino acids. Germline V lookup: CDR1 SGHDN, CDR2 FVKESK. Full variable domain (rest looked up from reference TRBV14 and TRBJ2-7): EAGVTQFPSHSVIEKGQTVTLRCDPISGHDNLYWYRRVMGKEIKFLLHFVKESKQDESGMPNNRFLAERTGGTYSTLKVQPAELEDSGVYFCASSQEEEEQYFGPGTRLTVT.

This clonotype has a handful of counts. V is TRBV6-1 and J is TRBJ2-3; 7 nucleotides agree with TRBD2. The V segment lost 5 bases and the J segment 5 bases; nucleotides outside the gene matches: 10. The length of the CDR3 is 15 residues. Germline CDR1 is MNHNS and CDR2 is SASEGT. For the CDR3, the DNA is TGTGCCAGCAGTTATTTCGCGGGAGATATAGATACGCAGTATTTT. This translates into CASSYFAGDIDTQYF.

This clonotype was seen a handful of times. This chain connects TRBV19 to TRBJ2-6; no definite D call. Germline V gives CDR1 LNHDA, CDR2 SQIVND (reference sequence). Trimming removed 7 bases from V and 2 bases from J, with 15 bases in between. This CDR3 region has 16 residues. DNA for the CDR3: TGTGCCAGTACCCTAGGGTTGTCTCCTGGGGCCAACGTCCTGACTTTC. It encodes CASTLGLSPGANVLTF.

This clonotype appeared many times. The CDR3 loop reads CASSGISGELFF. The DNA of the CDR3 is TGTGCCAGCAGTGGGATCTCCGGGGAGCTGTTTTTT. The chain couples TRBV12-3 or TRBV12-4 to TRBJ2-2; the D is unclear. The V end was cut by 5 bases, the J end by 6 bases, with 7 bases between. CDR3 length: 12 residues.

The DNA for the CDR3 is TGTGCCAGCAGTATACTCGGGGGGAGCGGGATTATCGCAGATACGCAGTATTTT. Amino acid sequence: CASSILGGSGIIADTQYF. The chain employs TRBV27 and TRBJ2-3; 7 nucleotides match TRBD2. Trimming at V came to 5 bases and at J to 4 bases, leaving 18 bases not matched to a gene. CDR3 length: 18 residues. CDR1 MNHEY and CDR2 SMNVEV come from the germline V gene (reference sequence).

In this sample, this clonotype turned up a few times. The chain links TRBV18 to TRBJ2-7; TRBD2 matches at 12 bases. Germline CDR1 KGHSH, CDR2 LQKENI. The CDR3 consists of 17 residues. The J segment lost 0 bases and the V segment lost 6 bases, leaving 9 bases of the junction unmatched. CDR3 residues: CASSAPGLAGTSYEQYF. DNA for the CDR3: TGTGCCAGCTCCGCCCCGGGACTAGCGGGTACCTCCTACGAGCAGTACTTC.

With regard to this clonotype: Just one base apart from a much larger clone, this may be a read error. V is TRBV10-2 and J is TRBJ2-5; 9 bases match TRBD2. The CDR3 spans 16 residues. Germline V CDR1 and CDR2: WSHSY, SAAADI. J lost 2 bases, V lost 6 bases, and 10 bases had no gene match. The CDR3 loop is CASRDLAGARQETQYF. CDR3 DNA sequence: TGCGCCAGCAGGGACTTAGCGGGAGCGCGGCAAGAGACCCAGTACTTC.

This clonotype appeared many times. The chain has TRBV12-3 or TRBV12-4 and TRBJ2-7; 10 nucleotides line up with TRBD2. V trimming: 5 bases; J trimming: 4 bases; junction bases outside the gene matches: 5. The CDR3 sequence is 14 residues long. The CDR3 protein is CASSPSGRSYEQYF. The CDR3 DNA reads as TGTGCCAGCAGTCCTAGCGGGAGATCGTACGAGCAGTACTTC.

This chain links TRBV19 with TRBJ1-6; D remains ambiguous. This CDR3 is built from 13 residues. Germline assignment: CDR1 LNHDA and CDR2 SQIVND (reference sequence). V shed 4 bases and J shed 9 bases, with 10 bases lying between them. In nucleotides, the CDR3 is TGTGCCAGTAGTAGATTCGCGGTTTCACCCCTCCACTTT. Translation: CASSRFAVSPLHF.

In this sample, this clonotype turned up many times. The chain couples TRBV5-1 to TRBJ2-3; D not resolved. The CDR3 contains 13 residues. Germline lookup yields CDR1 SGHRS and CDR2 YFSETQ. V lost 4 bases and J 2 bases, leaving 8 bases between the germline ends. The CDR3 loop reads CASSRQYTDTQYF. CDR3 sequence (DNA): TGCGCCAGCAGCCGCCAGTACACAGATACGCAGTATTTT.

The J gene is TRBJ2-1, the V gene TRBV7-9; 15 bases fit TRBD2. CDR1 is SEHNR, CDR2 FQNEAQ, per germline (reference sequence). The CDR3 has 16 amino acids. V trimming: 5 bases; J trimming: 7 bases; junction bases outside the gene matches: 6. CDR3 in amino acids: CASSGTSGRMGNEQFF. CDR3 DNA: TGTGCCAGCAGCGGGACTAGCGGGAGGATGGGGAATGAGCAGTTCTTC.

This clonotype was seen only a few times. V is TRBV4-2 and J is TRBJ2-7; 13 bases fit TRBD2. The CDR3 has 15 amino acids. V shed 3 bases and J 1 base; nucleotides not matched to a gene: 0. Germline-derived CDR1 and CDR2 are LGHNA and YNFKEQ. CDR3 nucleotides: TGTGCCAGCAGCCAGACTAGCGGGGGGTCCTACGAGCAGTACTTC. Translated, it gives CASSQTSGGSYEQYF.

This clonotype was recorded at least ten times. This rearrangement joins TRBV7-2 to TRBJ1-1, with 7 bases lining up with TRBD1. V lost 6 bases to trimming and J lost 9 bases; unmatched junction nucleotides: 7. CDR3 length equals 12 residues. Germline V CDR1 and CDR2: SGHTA, FQGNSA. This chain's CDR3 is CASSAGTDKAFF. The CDR3 bases are TGTGCCAGCAGTGCCGGGACAGACAAAGCTTTCTTT.